This is a list of T cell receptor beta chains from one sample in a study of CD4 T cells in relation to SARS-CoV-2 and coronaviruses. The data were produced by immunoSEQ multiplex PCR, yet TCRdb's version contains in-frame clones alone and is incomplete. Of 35,000 to 40,000 clones listed, roughly 80% are singletons. These receptors have no identified antigens. Sequencing was done on a sample of memory CD4+ T cells from PBMCs, cultured in vitro. The receptors here all came from an adult with COVID-19. Each CDR3 is given with its conserved first and last residue. The D gene is left open where the match is weak. The size of a clone is reported for some rows only, either as once, few or many, or as a class for expanded clones.

cdr3_nt: TGCGCCAGCAGCATTTCACCAAACAATGAGCAGTTCTTC
cdr3_aa: CASSISPNNEQFF
j_call: TRBJ2-1
clone_size: -
v_call: TRBV5-1
d_call: -

cdr3_nt: TGTGCCAGCAGTTCTGGGCTAGCGGGAGTCTTTAGCACAGATACGCAGTATTTT
cdr3_aa: CASSSGLAGVFSTDTQYF
j_call: TRBJ2-3
clone_size: -
v_call: TRBV28
d_call: TRBD2

cdr3_nt: TGTGCCAGCAGCCAAGGACAGGGGTTTGATACGCAGTATTTT
cdr3_aa: CASSQGQGFDTQYF
j_call: TRBJ2-3
clone_size: -
v_call: TRBV7-9
d_call: TRBD1

cdr3_nt: TGTGCCAGCAGTACACCCACCGGGGAGCTGTTTTTT
cdr3_aa: CASSTPTGELFF
j_call: TRBJ2-2
clone_size: -
v_call: TRBV28
d_call: -

cdr3_nt: TGTGCCAGTAGTATAGGACAGGGGGCAGATACGCAGTATTTT
cdr3_aa: CASSIGQGADTQYF
j_call: TRBJ2-3
clone_size: -
v_call: TRBV19
d_call: TRBD1

cdr3_nt: TGTGCCAGCAGTGACCGGGCGACTAATGAAAAACTGTTTTTT
cdr3_aa: CASSDRATNEKLFF
j_call: TRBJ1-4
clone_size: -
v_call: TRBV2
d_call: -

cdr3_nt: TGCGCCAGCAGGTGGGAGGCCACCAACTATGGCTACACCTTC
cdr3_aa: CASRWEATNYGYTF
j_call: TRBJ1-2
clone_size: -
v_call: TRBV5-1
d_call: -

cdr3_nt: TGTGCCAGCAGCCAGAACAATCAGCCCCAGCATTTT
cdr3_aa: CASSQNNQPQHF
j_call: TRBJ1-5
clone_size: few
v_call: TRBV3-1/TRBV3-2
d_call: -

cdr3_nt: TGTGCCAGCAGCTGGGGACAGGGGGGAGCCTACGAGCAGTACTTC
cdr3_aa: CASSWGQGGAYEQYF
j_call: TRBJ2-7
clone_size: few
v_call: TRBV7-8
d_call: TRBD1

cdr3_nt: TGTGCCAGCAGTTTTGGCAGGACAGCCTACAATGAGCAGTTCTTC
cdr3_aa: CASSFGRTAYNEQFF
j_call: TRBJ2-1
clone_size: -
v_call: TRBV28
d_call: -

cdr3_nt: TGTGCCAGCAGCTCGCTAGCGGGAGTAGGAACAGATACGCAGTATTTT
cdr3_aa: CASSSLAGVGTDTQYF
j_call: TRBJ2-3
clone_size: -
v_call: TRBV5-4
d_call: TRBD2

cdr3_nt: TGTGCCAGCAGTTTAGGAACCTCTCCGGGAGGCGAGCAGTACTTC
cdr3_aa: CASSLGTSPGGEQYF
j_call: TRBJ2-7
clone_size: -
v_call: TRBV28
d_call: TRBD2

cdr3_nt: TGTGCCAGCAGCTCCTCCTGGCGGGAGAGGGGAACCGGGGAGCTGTTTTTT
cdr3_aa: CASSSSWRERGTGELFF
j_call: TRBJ2-2
clone_size: -
v_call: TRBV7-8
d_call: TRBD2

cdr3_nt: TGTGCCAGCAGTTTAGTGGGGGAGGGGCAAGAGACCCAGTACTTC
cdr3_aa: CASSLVGEGQETQYF
j_call: TRBJ2-5
clone_size: -
v_call: TRBV28
d_call: TRBD2

cdr3_nt: TGTGCCAGCATTCCCCGAACAGGGGTCTCCTACAATGAGCAGTTCTTC
cdr3_aa: CASIPRTGVSYNEQFF
j_call: TRBJ2-1
clone_size: -
v_call: TRBV27
d_call: TRBD1

cdr3_nt: TGTGCCAGCCGTCCCCGTGGGGGGTTTGAAAAACTGTTTTTT
cdr3_aa: CASRPRGGFEKLFF
j_call: TRBJ1-4
clone_size: -
v_call: TRBV28
d_call: -

cdr3_nt: TGCGCCAGCAGCCACGGACTAGTCTCCTACAATGAGCAGTTCTTC
cdr3_aa: CASSHGLVSYNEQFF
j_call: TRBJ2-1
clone_size: once
v_call: TRBV4-1
d_call: TRBD2

cdr3_nt: TGCGCCAGCAGCCAGACTCTTAGCGGGAGGGCTGGGGAGCAGTTCTTC
cdr3_aa: CASSQTLSGRAGEQFF
j_call: TRBJ2-1
clone_size: -
v_call: TRBV4-3
d_call: TRBD2

cdr3_nt: TGTGCCAGCAGCTTGGGACTAGGAGATACGCAGTATTTT
cdr3_aa: CASSLGLGDTQYF
j_call: TRBJ2-3
clone_size: -
v_call: TRBV7-9
d_call: TRBD2

cdr3_nt: TGCAGCGCAAGACAGGCCCCAGGAAACACCATATATTTT
cdr3_aa: CSARQAPGNTIYF
j_call: TRBJ1-3
clone_size: few
v_call: TRBV29-1
d_call: -

cdr3_nt: TGTGCCAGCAGCTTAAACCGGTGGAACGAGCAGTACTTC
cdr3_aa: CASSLNRWNEQYF
j_call: TRBJ2-7
clone_size: -
v_call: TRBV13
d_call: -

cdr3_nt: TGTGCCAGCAGGAGCGGGAGTGTAAATGAGCAGTTCTTC
cdr3_aa: CASRSGSVNEQFF
j_call: TRBJ2-1
clone_size: once
v_call: TRBV28
d_call: TRBD2

cdr3_nt: TGTGCCAGCAGCCTCGAACGGGCTAATGAAAAACTGTTTTTT
cdr3_aa: CASSLERANEKLFF
j_call: TRBJ1-4
clone_size: -
v_call: TRBV7-9
d_call: -

cdr3_nt: TGTGCCAGCACAGGGGAAGGTCAGCCCCAGCATTTT
cdr3_aa: CASTGEGQPQHF
j_call: TRBJ1-5
clone_size: -
v_call: TRBV7-9
d_call: -

cdr3_nt: TGTGCCTGGAGTCCAACAGGGTTCGCGGAGACCCAGTACTTC
cdr3_aa: CAWSPTGFAETQYF
j_call: TRBJ2-5
clone_size: -
v_call: TRBV30
d_call: -

cdr3_nt: TGTGCCAGCATCACTAGCGGGCTAACGAACACCGGGGAGCTGTTTTTT
cdr3_aa: CASITSGLTNTGELFF
j_call: TRBJ2-2
clone_size: -
v_call: TRBV28
d_call: TRBD2

cdr3_nt: TGTGCCAGCAGTTTAATTCGAGCAGGTGAAAAACTGTTTTTT
cdr3_aa: CASSLIRAGEKLFF
j_call: TRBJ1-4
clone_size: once
v_call: TRBV6-6
d_call: -

cdr3_nt: TGTGCCAGCAGTGAGGCGACAGAAGTGACCGGGGAGCTGTTTTTT
cdr3_aa: CASSEATEVTGELFF
j_call: TRBJ2-2
clone_size: -
v_call: TRBV6-2/TRBV6-3
d_call: -

cdr3_nt: TGTGCCAGCAGCCTAGATCCGACCAGCACAGATACGCAGTATTTT
cdr3_aa: CASSLDPTSTDTQYF
j_call: TRBJ2-3
clone_size: -
v_call: TRBV7-2
d_call: -

cdr3_nt: TGTGCCAGCGGGGGGTTTCAGGTCGGCGAGCAGTACTTC
cdr3_aa: CASGGFQVGEQYF
j_call: TRBJ2-7
clone_size: -
v_call: TRBV12-3/TRBV12-4
d_call: -

cdr3_nt: TGTGCCAGCAGCTCGGGCAGGGGGCTTAACTATGGCTACACCTTC
cdr3_aa: CASSSGRGLNYGYTF
j_call: TRBJ1-2
clone_size: -
v_call: TRBV9
d_call: TRBD1

cdr3_nt: TGTGCCATCAGTGAGCCCCGATTTGGGCAGAGCTCTGGAAACACCATATATTTT
cdr3_aa: CAISEPRFGQSSGNTIYF
j_call: TRBJ1-3
clone_size: -
v_call: TRBV10-3
d_call: -

cdr3_nt: TGTGCCAGCAGCCAAGATCGTATAGGGGCTCGCGAGCAGTACTTC
cdr3_aa: CASSQDRIGAREQYF
j_call: TRBJ2-7
clone_size: few
v_call: TRBV3-1/TRBV3-2
d_call: -

cdr3_nt: TGTGCCAGCTCACCCATCGGTTCCTACGAGCAGTACTTC
cdr3_aa: CASSPIGSYEQYF
j_call: TRBJ2-7
clone_size: -
v_call: TRBV18
d_call: -

cdr3_nt: TGTGCCAGCAGCTCCCCGGGGACTCCTGAGCCCGGGGAGCTGTTTTTT
cdr3_aa: CASSSPGTPEPGELFF
j_call: TRBJ2-2
clone_size: -
v_call: TRBV13
d_call: -

cdr3_nt: TGTGCCAGTAGTTCGGGACAGGGAACAGATACGCAGTATTTT
cdr3_aa: CASSSGQGTDTQYF
j_call: TRBJ2-3
clone_size: -
v_call: TRBV19
d_call: TRBD1

cdr3_nt: TGTGCCAGTAGTTCCACCTCTTTTTACGAGCAGTACTTC
cdr3_aa: CASSSTSFYEQYF
j_call: TRBJ2-7
clone_size: -
v_call: TRBV19
d_call: -

cdr3_nt: TGTGCCAGCTCACCCGGGACTGCGCAGGTCTACGAGCAGTACTTC
cdr3_aa: CASSPGTAQVYEQYF
j_call: TRBJ2-7
clone_size: -
v_call: TRBV18
d_call: -

cdr3_nt: TGTGCCAGCAGCCTGGGGGGTGGAGGGCATTCACCCCTCCACTTT
cdr3_aa: CASSLGGGGHSPLHF
j_call: TRBJ1-6
clone_size: -
v_call: TRBV7-2
d_call: -

cdr3_nt: TGTGCCAGCAATGTCGGGACGAATTCCAATCAGCCCCAGCATTTT
cdr3_aa: CASNVGTNSNQPQHF
j_call: TRBJ1-5
clone_size: -
v_call: TRBV28
d_call: -

cdr3_nt: TGTGCCAGCAGCTTAGGACAGGGCCTAGATACGCAGTATTTT
cdr3_aa: CASSLGQGLDTQYF
j_call: TRBJ2-3
clone_size: once
v_call: TRBV7-7
d_call: TRBD1

cdr3_nt: TGTGCCAGCAGCCAAGATAAAGGACTAGTAAGCTACAATGAGCAGTTCTTC
cdr3_aa: CASSQDKGLVSYNEQFF
j_call: TRBJ2-1
clone_size: -
v_call: TRBV4-2
d_call: TRBD2

cdr3_nt: TGCGCCAGCAGCTTGGACGTTCGACTAGTCGATGAGCAGTTCTTC
cdr3_aa: CASSLDVRLVDEQFF
j_call: TRBJ2-1
clone_size: -
v_call: TRBV5-1
d_call: -

cdr3_nt: TGTGCCAGCAGCTCCCCACAGACTAGCGGGAGTGTAGGGGAGACCCAGTACTTC
cdr3_aa: CASSSPQTSGSVGETQYF
j_call: TRBJ2-5
clone_size: -
v_call: TRBV3-1/TRBV3-2
d_call: TRBD2

cdr3_nt: TGCGCCAGCAGCCCGGCGTGGAATGAGCAGTTCTTC
cdr3_aa: CASSPAWNEQFF
j_call: TRBJ2-1
clone_size: -
v_call: TRBV4-1
d_call: -

cdr3_nt: TGTGCCACCAGAGCGGGAGAGGGGGGCACAGATACGCAGTATTTT
cdr3_aa: CATRAGEGGTDTQYF
j_call: TRBJ2-3
clone_size: -
v_call: TRBV4-2
d_call: TRBD2

cdr3_nt: TGCGCCAGCAGCATCGGGGAGACCCAGTACTTC
cdr3_aa: CASSIGETQYF
j_call: TRBJ2-5
clone_size: once
v_call: TRBV5-1
d_call: -

cdr3_nt: TGTGCCAGCAGTGAACGGACTAGCGGGAGGGAGCAGTTCTTC
cdr3_aa: CASSERTSGREQFF
j_call: TRBJ2-1
clone_size: few
v_call: TRBV2
d_call: TRBD2

cdr3_nt: TGTGCCAGCTCACCCCAGGGTAGGGCTAACTATGGCTACACCTTC
cdr3_aa: CASSPQGRANYGYTF
j_call: TRBJ1-2
clone_size: -
v_call: TRBV18
d_call: -

cdr3_nt: TGTGCCAGCGGGAGTGGTTTGGCGCGGGGGGGGAATGAGCAGTTCTTC
cdr3_aa: CASGSGLARGGNEQFF
j_call: TRBJ2-1
clone_size: -
v_call: TRBV2
d_call: TRBD2

cdr3_nt: TGTGCCAGCAGCTCCGGGACTAGCGGGAGGGGAATAACCGGGGAGCTGTTTTTT
cdr3_aa: CASSSGTSGRGITGELFF
j_call: TRBJ2-2
clone_size: -
v_call: TRBV5-4
d_call: TRBD2

cdr3_nt: TGCGCCAGCAGCTTGATGGGGGGTTATGAGACCCAGTACTTC
cdr3_aa: CASSLMGGYETQYF
j_call: TRBJ2-5
clone_size: -
v_call: TRBV5-1
d_call: -

cdr3_nt: TGTGCCAGCAGCTTCAGCGGAAACTCCTACAATGAGCAGTTCTTC
cdr3_aa: CASSFSGNSYNEQFF
j_call: TRBJ2-1
clone_size: -
v_call: TRBV11-2
d_call: -